What follows are 27 T cell receptor beta chains derived from one specimen sequenced in a study of cytomegalovirus exposure and HLA in healthy donors. PCR used 60 Vbeta primers and 13 Jbeta primers. Produced via immunoSEQ multiplex PCR; TCRdb's table is partial and in-frame only. The data show approximately 200,000 clones, over 75% seen once. Sequencing was performed on PBMCs. These receptors were taken from a man aged 18 to 29 in good health and CMV-seronegative.

This clone was counted only a few times. One end of the junction does not line up with germline, which may come from a read error. V gene TRBV7-7 combines with J gene TRBJ2-5, with a tentative D call TRBD1 (6 bases). CDR3 length: 13 residues. The germline V gene has CDR1 SSHAT and CDR2 FNYEAQ (reference sequence). This CDR3 reads CASSSRQVETQYF. The CDR3 region has the DNA TGTGCTAGCAGCTCCCGACAGGTTGAGACCCAGTACTTC.

J is TRBJ1-5 and V is TRBV19; maybe TRBD1 (6 bases). Trimming left V 7 bases short and J 4 bases short, with 20 bases between. CDR1 is LNHDA, CDR2 SQIVND, per germline (reference sequence). CDR3 length: 16 amino acids. The CDR3 DNA is TGTGCCAGTAAGGGAGGGACACAGGGAGCGAATCAGCCCCAGCATTTT. Translated: CASKGGTQGANQPQHF. The whole variable domain, filled in from reference TRBV19 and TRBJ1-5, reads DGGITQSPKYLFRKEGQNVTLSCEQNLNHDAMYWYRQDPGQGLRLIYYSQIVNDFQKGDIAEGYSVSREKKESFPLTVTSAQKNPTAFYLCASKGGTQGANQPQHFGDGTRLSIL.

The rearrangement joins TRBV7-2 to TRBJ2-2, with D possibly being TRBD1 (6 bases). CDR3 length equals 15 residues. V dropped 1 base and J dropped 0 bases, with 6 bases sitting between them. Looked up from germline, CDR1 is SGHTA and CDR2 is FQGNSA. CDR3 region: CASSLGDTNTGELFF. The CDR3 DNA sequence: TGTGCCAGCAGCTTAGGGGACACGAACACCGGGGAGCTGTTTTTT.

The V gene is TRBV5-6, the J gene TRBJ2-1; 8 bases fit TRBD2. CDR1 and CDR2 from the germline V gene are SGHDT and YYEEEE. The CDR3 runs 14 residues. Germline trimming cut 4 bases from V and 5 bases from J; bases unmatched to any gene: 5. CDR3: CASSGAGANNEQFF. In DNA form, the CDR3 reads TGTGCCAGCAGCGGAGCGGGGGCCAACAATGAGCAGTTCTTC.

This clone was counted only a few times. J is TRBJ2-3 and V is TRBV13; unclear D gene. This CDR3 has 15 amino acids. Trimming cost V 2 bases and J 4 bases, with 13 bases left between them. Germline-derived CDR1 and CDR2 are PRHDT and FYEKMQ (reference sequence). This CDR3 is CASSLSPTPPDTQYF. For the CDR3, the DNA is TGTGCCAGCAGCTTAAGTCCGACACCCCCAGATACGCAGTATTTT.

The CDR3 DNA reads as TGTGCCAGCAGCGTAGGCGTAGCGGGGGGGCCGAACGGGGAGCTGTTTTTT. Translating gives CASSVGVAGGPNGELFF. V gene TRBV9 combines with J gene TRBJ2-2, with 11 nucleotides matching TRBD2. CDR1 is SGDLS, CDR2 YYNGEE, per germline. Unmatched junction bases numbered 8, after V lost 0 bases and J lost 7 bases. This CDR3 contains 17 residues.

The chain joins TRBV7-2 to TRBJ1-6; TRBD1 matches 7 bases. The J segment lost 5 bases and the V segment lost 2 bases, leaving 3 bases of the junction unmatched. Germline values: CDR1 SGHTA, CDR2 FQGNSA. The CDR3 has 15 amino acids. In DNA form, the CDR3 reads TGTGCCAGCAGCTTACAGGGGGGTAATAATTCACCCCTCCACTTT. It is translated as CASSLQGGNNSPLHF.

This chain links TRBV30 with TRBJ1-1; 7 bases are shared with TRBD1. Per the germline V gene, CDR1 is GTSNPN and CDR2 is SVGIG (reference sequence). This CDR3 is built from 11 residues. The V segment lost 6 bases and the J segment 3 bases; nucleotides outside the gene matches: 1. DNA of the CDR3: TGTGCCTGTCAGGGGGACACTGAAGCTTTCTTT. This translates into CACQGDTEAFF. The whole variable domain, remainder taken from reference TRBV30 and TRBJ1-1, is SQTIHQWPATLVQPVGSPLSLECTVEGTSNPNLYWYRQAAGRGLQLLFYSVGIGQISSEVPQNLSASRPQDRQFILSSKKLLLSDSGFYLCACQGDTEAFFGQGTRLTVV.

V and J are TRBV7-9 and TRBJ1-5, with D possibly being TRBD1 (6 bases). The CDR3 sequence is 14 residues long. The V end lost 5 bases, the J end lost 5 bases, and 13 bases lay between the germline ends. From germline, CDR1 is SEHNR and CDR2 FQNEAQ (reference sequence). The CDR3 DNA is TGTGCCAGCAGCCAAGTACAGGGCGATCAGCCCCAGCATTTT. Translating it yields CASSQVQGDQPQHF.

The chain uses TRBV5-1 and TRBJ2-5, with D perhaps matching TRBD1 (5 bases). CDR1 and CDR2 from the germline V gene are SGHRS and YFSETQ. This CDR3 comprises 13 residues. The ends were cut back, 4 bases at V and 1 base at J, with 8 bases in the middle. In DNA form, the CDR3 reads TGCGCCAGCAGCCAGGACACCCAAGAGACCCAGTACTTC. Amino acids: CASSQDTQETQYF.

This chain links TRBV6-1 with TRBJ2-7; D gene ambiguous. CDR1 MNHNS and CDR2 SASEGT come from the germline V gene. V was pared by 2 bases and J by 3 bases, with 8 bases between. The CDR3 loop spans 13 amino acids. CDR3 nucleotides: TGTGCCAGCAGTGAATATATCGTCTACGAGCAGTACTTC. Translating it yields CASSEYIVYEQYF.

V usage is TRBV28 and J usage is TRBJ2-2; 8 bases line up with TRBD1. Germline trimming cut 6 bases from V and 4 bases from J; bases unmatched to any gene: 7. The CDR3 has 15 amino acids. From germline, CDR1 is MDHEN and CDR2 SYDVKM. In nucleotides, the CDR3 is TGTGCCAGCAGCTTTGACAGGGGACGCACCGGGGAGCTGTTTTTT. Translation gives CASSFDRGRTGELFF.

The V and J genes are TRBV9 and TRBJ2-1; TRBD2 is a possible D gene (6 bases). The CDR3 loop spans 15 amino acids. V lost 0 bases and J 5 bases, leaving 12 bases between the germline ends. Germline V gene sequence: CDR1 SGDLS, CDR2 YYNGEE. CDR3 sequence (DNA): TGTGCCAGCAGCGTAGGCGTAGCGGAAAACAATGAGCAGTTCTTC. This sequence encodes CASSVGVAENNEQFF.

The rearrangement links TRBV21-1 to TRBJ2-5; TRBD2, the table's D call, was not compared with the DNA. TRBV21-1 is annotated as a pseudogene. The CDR3 is 14 residues long. The chain's CDR3 is CASSTWTRLKTQYF. The CDR3 nucleotides read TGTGCCAGCAGCACTTGGACTAGACTGAAGACCCAGTACTTC.

The chain is built from TRBV19 and TRBJ2-1; 8 bases fit TRBD2. V trimming: 7 bases; J trimming: 4 bases; junction bases outside the gene matches: 9. Germline values: CDR1 LNHDA, CDR2 SQIVND (reference sequence). There are 15 residues in the CDR3. The CDR3 nucleotides read TGTGCCAGTACCTTGGGAAGCGGGGGATACAATGAGCAGTTCTTC. It codes for CASTLGSGGYNEQFF.

This chain connects TRBV18 to TRBJ2-5, with 8 bases fitting TRBD1. Germline V gene lookup returns CDR1 KGHSH and CDR2 LQKENI. CDR3 length: 17 amino acids. V was clipped by 2 bases and J by 1 base; unmatched bases: 9. CDR3 protein: CASSPILTGGLQETQYF. CDR3 DNA sequence: TGTGCCAGCTCACCAATACTTACAGGGGGACTCCAAGAGACCCAGTACTTC. Supplemented by reference TRBV18 and TRBJ2-5, the full variable domain reads NAGVMQNPRHLVRRRGQEARLRCSPMKGHSHVYWYRQLPEEGLKFMVYLQKENIIDESGMPKERFSAEFPKEGPSILRIQQVVRGDSAAYFCASSPILTGGLQETQYFGPGTRLLVL.

This chain uses TRBV29-1 with TRBJ2-1; no reliable D call. Germline assignment: CDR1 SQVTM and CDR2 ANQGSEA. The V and J ends lost 3 bases and 12 bases respectively, with 6 bases between them. The CDR3 sequence is 9 residues long. CDR3 loop: CSVDSPQFF. CDR3 DNA sequence: TGCAGCGTTGACTCCCCGCAGTTCTTC.

This chain joins TRBV7-3 and TRBJ2-1; D unresolved. V lost 5 bases to trimming and J lost 0 bases, with 11 bases between them. This CDR3 contains 15 residues. Germline V lookup: CDR1 SGHTA, CDR2 FQGTGA. DNA for the CDR3: TGTGCCAGCAGCCCGAGCCCGGGCTCCTACAATGAGCAGTTCTTC. Amino acid sequence: CASSPSPGSYNEQFF.

V is TRBV6-1 and J is TRBJ2-5; possible D gene TRBD1, 5 bases. CDR3 length: 13 amino acids. CDR1 and CDR2 (germline): MNHNS, SASEGT. The ends were cut back, 2 bases at V and 3 bases at J, with 7 bases in the middle. CDR3 region: CASSETTEETQYF. The CDR3 DNA follows: TGTGCCAGCAGTGAAACGACAGAAGAGACCCAGTACTTC.

CDR3: CASSYSGRGDQPQHF. CDR3 bases: TGTGCCAGCAGTTACTCGGGCAGGGGAGATCAGCCCCAGCATTTT. The rearrangement uses TRBV6-6 and TRBJ1-5; possible D gene TRBD1, 6 bases. The V end lost 0 bases, the J end lost 5 bases, and 11 bases lay between the germline ends. Germline-derived CDR1 and CDR2 are MNHNY and SVGAGI (reference sequence). The CDR3 has 15 amino acids.

The chain uses TRBV7-2 and TRBJ1-3, with TRBD1 as a possible D gene (5 bases). From germline, CDR1 is SGHTA and CDR2 FQGNSA. The length of the CDR3 is 17 residues. V lost 0 bases to trimming and J lost 0 bases, with 12 bases between them. CDR3 amino acids: CASSLAPRADSGNTIYF. DNA for the CDR3: TGTGCCAGCAGCTTAGCGCCCAGGGCCGACTCTGGAAACACCATATATTTT.

This chain uses TRBV27 with TRBJ1-2; TRBD1 aligns across 12 bases. J lost 4 bases, V lost 5 bases, and 8 bases had no gene match. The CDR3 consists of 16 residues. Germline V gene sequence: CDR1 MNHEY, CDR2 SMNVEV (reference sequence). CDR3 in DNA: TGTGCCAGCAGTGTGGGGACAGGGGGCGCTATCTATGGCTACACCTTC. Amino acids: CASSVGTGGAIYGYTF.

The genes are TRBV11-1 and TRBJ2-5; D ambiguous. Germline V lookup: CDR1 SGHAT, CDR2 FQDESV (reference sequence). V lost 3 bases, J lost 1 base, and 9 bases lay in between. CDR3 length equals 14 residues. The CDR3 loop reads CASSLKNTQETQYF. In nucleotides, the CDR3 is TGTGCCAGCAGCTTGAAGAACACCCAAGAGACCCAGTACTTC.

This clone was observed a few times. The gene calls are TRBV9 and TRBJ2-5; D may be TRBD1 (6 bases). V lost 0 bases and J 2 bases, leaving 17 bases between the germline ends. The CDR3 is made up of 17 amino acids. Per the germline V gene, CDR1 is SGDLS and CDR2 is YYNGEE. The CDR3, as DNA: TGTGCCAGCAGCGTAGAAGGACAGCCTACATCACAAGAGACCCAGTACTTC. Translating gives CASSVEGQPTSQETQYF. The variable domain in full, completed from reference TRBV9 and TRBJ2-5, reads DSGVTQTPKHLITATGQRVTLRCSPRSGDLSVYWYQQSLDQGLQFLIQYYNGEERAKGNILERFSAQQFPDLHSELNLSSLELGDSALYFCASSVEGQPTSQETQYFGPGTRLLVL.

The chain carries TRBV5-8 and TRBJ2-7, with D possibly matching TRBD1 (5 bases). Trimming left V 7 bases short and J 2 bases short, with 13 bases between. The CDR3 has 13 amino acids. Germline V gene sequence: CDR1 SGHTS, CDR2 YDEGEE. This CDR3 is CASEDSATYEQYF. Here the CDR3 DNA reads TGTGCCAGCGAAGACAGCGCAACCTACGAGCAGTACTTC.

The chain uses TRBV19 and TRBJ1-1, with D unresolved. CDR3 length equals 15 residues. Germline V CDR1 and CDR2: LNHDA, SQIVND (reference sequence). Trimming removed 0 bases from V and 0 bases from J, with 8 bases in between. CDR3 in amino acids: CASSIDSGLNTEAFF. In nucleotides, the CDR3 is TGTGCCAGTAGTATAGATTCGGGTCTGAACACTGAAGCTTTCTTT.

The chain couples TRBV2 to TRBJ1-6, with a possible D match to TRBD1 (5 bases). This CDR3 region has 16 residues. V was clipped by 6 bases and J by 3 bases, with 15 bases between them. Germline assignment: CDR1 SNHLY and CDR2 FYNNEI. Written as DNA, the CDR3 is TGTGCCAGCAGGCGCGACAGCGACAACTATAATTCACCCCTCCACTTT. It encodes CASRRDSDNYNSPLHF.